A single T cell receptor beta chain is shown here with its context. This CDR3 contains 14 residues. The germline gives CDR1 SGDLS, CDR2 YYNGEE. The germline V and J ends were trimmed by 1 base and 8 bases, with 10 bases remaining between them. The data are from a study of blood T cell repertoires in COVID-19. Across the study: Sites in the United States, Italy and Spain provided acute and convalescent COVID-19 samples.

Measured with immunoSEQ multiplex PCR; TCRdb has only the in-frame clones, and not every one. This sample yields around 60,000 clones, of which more than 70% are seen a single time; approximately 21% belongs to the top ten. The rearrangement uses TRBV9 and TRBJ1-6; D gene ambiguous. This receptor was obtained from a man aged 30 to 39 with COVID-19, enrolled during active disease. The sample was peripheral blood. The CDR3 spells CASSVTGSDSPLHF. Written as DNA, the CDR3 is TGTGCCAGCAGCGTAACGGGATCGGATTCACCCCTCCACTTT.